This TCR beta chain derives from a study of blood T cell repertoires in COVID-19. As for the study in general: The United States, Italy and Spain provided the acute and convalescent COVID-19 samples.

Produced via immunoSEQ multiplex PCR; TCRdb's table is partial and in-frame only. The table records about 130,000 clones, about 80% of them present only once. V was trimmed by 10 bases and J by 0 bases, leaving 19 bases between them. The CDR3 has 17 amino acids. CDR1 and CDR2 (germline): MGHDK, SYGVNS. Participant age was about 18 to 100 years, and participants resided in fewer than 25 US areas. Assignment of participants to cohorts was predicated upon participant-reported clinical history. All recovered Cohort 3 donors got two negative PCRs, got clearance, or saw symptom resolution. Sequencing input: PBMCs or T cells enriched from blood (not recorded which). This sequence joins TRBV25-1 and TRBJ2-6; D gene uncertain. This receptor was taken from a man aged 50 to 59 who had recovered from COVID-19. In DNA, the CDR3 is TGTGCCACCGAGGCCACTCTCTCTTACTCTGGGGCCAACGTCCTGACTTTC. Translating gives CATEATLSYSGANVLTF. Based on the CDR3 plus reference TRBV25-1 and TRBJ2-6, the full variable domain is EADIYQTPRYLVIGTGKKITLECSQTMGHDKMYWYQQDPGMELHLIHYSYGVNSTEKGDLSSESTVSRIRTEHFPLTLESARPSHTSQYLCATEATLSYSGANVLTFGAGSRLTVL.